This is a list of T cell receptor beta chains from one sample in a study of response to subunit inactivated influenza vaccine. Via MiXCR, TCRdb re-called the RT-PCR reads, giving one row per CDR3 protein. The data hold more than 250,000 distinct CDR3 sequences, with 20% to 25% observed a single time. Material: PBMCs from blood, obtained about 20 months after vaccination. These TCRs come from a man in his fifties or sixties who received an inactivated influenza vaccine. The CDR3 runs from the conserved cysteine through the conserved F or W. D genes are given only for firm matches. Size tells how often a clone was seen (once, few, many) or the class of an expanded clone, and some rows leave it out.

clone_size: -; j_call: TRBJ2-3; d_call: -; v_call: TRBV19; cdr3_length: 11; cdr3_nt: TGTGCCACAACCTGGGGTGGTGAGCAGTATTTT; cdr3_aa: CATTWGGEQYF
clone_size: -; j_call: TRBJ2-2; d_call: -; v_call: TRBV5-1; cdr3_length: 14; cdr3_nt: TGCGCCAGCAGCGTACGTGTGGACACCGGGGAGCTGTTTTTT; cdr3_aa: CASSVRVDTGELFF
clone_size: -; j_call: TRBJ1-5; d_call: -; v_call: TRBV4-3; cdr3_length: 14; cdr3_nt: TGCGCCAGCAGCCAAGAGAGGATCAATCAGCCCCAGCATTTT; cdr3_aa: CASSQERINQPQHF
clone_size: -; j_call: TRBJ1-2; d_call: TRBD1; v_call: TRBV7-2; cdr3_length: 14; cdr3_nt: TGTGCCAGCAGCTTCCAGGGACAGCGCTATGGCTACACCTTC; cdr3_aa: CASSFQGQRYGYTF
clone_size: -; j_call: TRBJ2-3; d_call: -; v_call: TRBV28; cdr3_length: 15; cdr3_nt: TGTGCCAGCAGTTCCATCGGGGGTGGGCCAGATACGCAGTATTTT; cdr3_aa: CASSSIGGGPDTQYF
clone_size: few; j_call: TRBJ1-5; d_call: -; v_call: TRBV9; cdr3_length: 15; cdr3_nt: TGTGCCAGCAGCGTAGGGCCAGACTACAATCAGCCCCAGCATTTT; cdr3_aa: CASSVGPDYNQPQHF
clone_size: few; j_call: TRBJ2-1; d_call: -; v_call: TRBV29-1; cdr3_length: 13; cdr3_nt: TGCAGCGTTGCCCCTAGAACCTACAATGAGCAGTTCTTC; cdr3_aa: CSVAPRTYNEQFF
clone_size: -; j_call: TRBJ1-1; d_call: TRBD1; v_call: TRBV6-2/TRBV6-3; cdr3_length: 13; cdr3_nt: TGTGCCAGCAGGACCCGGGACAGGGAACCAGCTTTCTTT; cdr3_aa: CASRTRDREPAFF
clone_size: -; j_call: TRBJ2-5; d_call: TRBD2; v_call: TRBV12-3/TRBV12-4; cdr3_length: 15; cdr3_nt: TGTGCCAGCAGTTTGGGACTAGCGGGGGCCGAGACCCAGTACTTC; cdr3_aa: CASSLGLAGAETQYF
clone_size: -; j_call: TRBJ1-4; d_call: -; v_call: TRBV20-1; cdr3_length: 13; cdr3_nt: TGCAGCCCGCGGCAGGCAACTAATGAAAAACTGTTTTTT; cdr3_aa: CSPRQATNEKLFF
clone_size: many; j_call: TRBJ1-1; d_call: -; v_call: TRBV2; cdr3_length: 15; cdr3_nt: TGTGCCAGCAGTGAAGTACGGCAGGAGGAGACTGAAGCTTTCTTT; cdr3_aa: CASSEVRQEETEAFF
clone_size: few; j_call: TRBJ2-5; d_call: TRBD1; v_call: TRBV6-6; cdr3_length: 13; cdr3_nt: TGTGCCAGCAGTACAGGGGGCGCGACGACCCAGTACTTC; cdr3_aa: CASSTGGATTQYF
clone_size: few; j_call: TRBJ1-2; d_call: -; v_call: TRBV7-6; cdr3_length: 15; cdr3_nt: TGTGCCAGCAGCGTTGACGCGGGACGAACTTATGGCTACACCTTC; cdr3_aa: CASSVDAGRTYGYTF
clone_size: -; j_call: TRBJ1-5; d_call: -; v_call: TRBV18; cdr3_length: 16; cdr3_nt: TGTGCCAGCTCACCACCGGAAGGATATAGCAATCAGCCCCAGCATTTT; cdr3_aa: CASSPPEGYSNQPQHF
clone_size: few; j_call: TRBJ1-6; d_call: -; v_call: TRBV20-1; cdr3_length: 14; cdr3_nt: TGCAGCCAAACCGCCGGGACCTATAATTCACCCCTCCACTTT; cdr3_aa: CSQTAGTYNSPLHF
clone_size: few; j_call: TRBJ1-3; d_call: -; v_call: TRBV12-3/TRBV12-4; cdr3_length: 15; cdr3_nt: TGTGCCAGCAGTGAGGGACAAAGCTCTGGAAACACCATATATTTT; cdr3_aa: CASSEGQSSGNTIYF
clone_size: -; j_call: TRBJ1-5; d_call: -; v_call: TRBV20-1; cdr3_length: 13; cdr3_nt: TGCAGTGCTTCAACAGGGAGTGACCAGCCCCAGCATTTT; cdr3_aa: CSASTGSDQPQHF
clone_size: -; j_call: TRBJ2-5; d_call: -; v_call: TRBV5-5; cdr3_length: 13; cdr3_nt: TGTGCCAGCAGCTTGGCCGCGCCTGAGACCCAGTACTTC; cdr3_aa: CASSLAAPETQYF
clone_size: few; j_call: TRBJ1-1; d_call: -; v_call: TRBV20-1; cdr3_length: 14; cdr3_nt: TGCAGTGCTAATGTGAACAGGCATCACACTGAAGCTTTCTTT; cdr3_aa: CSANVNRHHTEAFF
clone_size: -; j_call: TRBJ1-5; d_call: -; v_call: TRBV12-3/TRBV12-4; cdr3_length: 13; cdr3_nt: TGTGCCAGCAGTGAAGAACAGTTTCAGCCCCAGCATTTT; cdr3_aa: CASSEEQFQPQHF
clone_size: -; j_call: TRBJ1-1; d_call: TRBD1; v_call: TRBV20-1; cdr3_length: 20; cdr3_nt: TGCAGTGCTAGAGAAAGACCGGGACAGGGGGTCTGGGGCGAGGGGACTGAAGCTTTCTTT; cdr3_aa: CSARERPGQGVWGEGTEAFF
clone_size: many; j_call: TRBJ1-1; d_call: -; v_call: TRBV5-6; cdr3_length: 15; cdr3_nt: TGTGCCAGCAGCTTTTACACCCCTTTTGACACTGAAGCTTTCTTT; cdr3_aa: CASSFYTPFDTEAFF
clone_size: few; j_call: TRBJ2-7; d_call: TRBD2; v_call: TRBV20-1; cdr3_length: 14; cdr3_nt: TGCAGTGCTAGAAAAAGCCTAGCGGTCTACGAGCAGTACTTC; cdr3_aa: CSARKSLAVYEQYF
clone_size: -; j_call: TRBJ1-5; d_call: -; v_call: TRBV20-1; cdr3_length: 14; cdr3_nt: TGCAGTGCAGCCGCCAACCATAGGAATCAGCCCCAGCATTTT; cdr3_aa: CSAAANHRNQPQHF
clone_size: -; j_call: TRBJ2-7; d_call: -; v_call: TRBV12-3/TRBV12-4; cdr3_length: 14; cdr3_nt: TGTGCCAGCAGTTTAGAGACAGGATGGTACGAGCAGTACTTC; cdr3_aa: CASSLETGWYEQYF
clone_size: many; j_call: TRBJ1-6; d_call: -; v_call: TRBV11-2; cdr3_length: 16; cdr3_nt: TGTGCCAGCAGCTTAGCCTCCGGGTCCTCGAATTCACCCCTCCACTTT; cdr3_aa: CASSLASGSSNSPLHF
clone_size: -; j_call: TRBJ1-6; d_call: TRBD1; v_call: TRBV5-1; cdr3_length: 15; cdr3_nt: TGCGCCAGCAGCTTGTTGGGACAGGGGGCACCGGCCCTCCACTTT; cdr3_aa: CASSLLGQGAPALHF
clone_size: -; j_call: TRBJ2-3; d_call: TRBD1; v_call: TRBV20-1; cdr3_length: 15; cdr3_nt: TGCAGTGCTAGAACAGGGGGCGAGTTAGCTGATACGCAGTATTTT; cdr3_aa: CSARTGGELADTQYF
clone_size: many; j_call: TRBJ1-2; d_call: -; v_call: TRBV12-3/TRBV12-4; cdr3_length: 11; cdr3_nt: TGTGCCAGCAGCAACAGGCTTGGCTACACCTTC; cdr3_aa: CASSNRLGYTF
clone_size: -; j_call: TRBJ2-5; d_call: -; v_call: TRBV29-1; cdr3_length: 15; cdr3_nt: TGCAGCGTTGAATCTTGGCAGGGACTTTTTTGGACCCAGTACTTC; cdr3_aa: CSVESWQGLFWTQYF
clone_size: few; j_call: TRBJ2-7; d_call: TRBD1; v_call: TRBV6-2/TRBV6-3; cdr3_length: 15; cdr3_nt: TGTGCCAGCAGCCTGGGACAGGGGTTATCCTACGAGCAGTACTTC; cdr3_aa: CASSLGQGLSYEQYF
clone_size: -; j_call: TRBJ1-1; d_call: TRBD1; v_call: TRBV20-1; cdr3_length: 14; cdr3_nt: TGCAGTGCTAGAGTGGGACAGGGGAACACTGAAGCTTTCTTT; cdr3_aa: CSARVGQGNTEAFF
clone_size: -; j_call: TRBJ1-2; d_call: -; v_call: TRBV28; cdr3_length: 15; cdr3_nt: TGTGCCAGCAGTCGTCCCAGCGGGGTTTGGTATGGCTACACCTTC; cdr3_aa: CASSRPSGVWYGYTF
clone_size: -; j_call: TRBJ2-1; d_call: TRBD2; v_call: TRBV14; cdr3_length: 16; cdr3_nt: TGTGCCAGCAGCCAGTTAGCGGGAGTGGGCTACAATGAGCAGTTCTTC; cdr3_aa: CASSQLAGVGYNEQFF
clone_size: -; j_call: TRBJ2-3; d_call: -; v_call: TRBV7-2; cdr3_length: 12; cdr3_nt: TGTGCCAGCAGCTACGGGGACCAGTCGCAGTATTTT; cdr3_aa: CASSYGDQSQYF